This T cell receptor beta chain was recovered during a study of shared clonotypes between healthy human individuals. From germline, CDR1 is SGHTA and CDR2 FQGNSA. Between the trimmed V and J ends, which lost 1 base and 1 base, there was a span of 9 bases. This CDR3 is 15 amino acids long. Study-wide results and limits: Researchers sampled only blood; tissue repertoires likely differ.

Deep was the level at which the assay was run. TCRdb's copy holds only in-frame clones and misses some; the assay was immunoSEQ multiplex PCR. The table has some 580,000 clones, around 97% seen once. For this clone: Antigen: not known.

The sequenced material came from naive CD4+ T cells sorted from blood. As to subset: CD45RA+ positively selected. The chain joins TRBV7-2 to TRBJ2-3, with D uncertain. The sequence was obtained from a woman between 25 and 40 years old in good health. The CDR3 protein is CASSLVQVGTDTQYF. As DNA, the CDR3 is TGTGCCAGCAGCTTAGTTCAGGTGGGCACAGATACGCAGTATTTT.